Described below is a single TCR beta chain sequence and its context. A multiplex PCR was run with 60 Vbeta primers and 13 Jbeta primers. Repertoires were generated with immunoSEQ multiplex PCR, while TCRdb's copy carries only in-frame clones and drops some. This table holds more than 150,000 clones, roughly 75% found once. This sample was taken from a study of cytomegalovirus exposure and HLA in healthy donors. The TCR was taken from a woman in her thirties in good health and CMV-seronegative. Sequenced input: PBMCs.

CDR3 in DNA: TGTGCCAGCAGTGGGAGGGGAGGGCCTGCATTCAATGAGCAGTTCTTC. As protein: CASSGRGGPAFNEQFF. The chain is built from TRBV27 and TRBJ2-1; 7 nucleotides align to TRBD2. V lost 5 bases to trimming and J lost 6 bases; unmatched junction nucleotides: 13. Germline V gene lookup returns CDR1 MNHEY and CDR2 SMNVEV (reference sequence). The CDR3 totals 16 residues.